This T cell receptor (beta chain) was identified in a study of cytomegalovirus exposure and HLA in healthy donors. Primers: 60 Vbeta forward and 13 Jbeta reverse. Profiling relied on immunoSEQ multiplex PCR, and the TCRdb table lists in-frame clones only, not all of them. Of about 250,000 clones listed, 70% to 90% are singletons. CDR3 size: 13 residues. The germline V gene encodes CDR1 SGHRS and CDR2 YFSETQ. Germline trimming cut 4 bases from V and 2 bases from J; bases unmatched to any gene: 2. The receptor's source is a girl aged 2 to 10 in good health and CMV-seronegative. The rearrangement joins TRBV5-1 to TRBJ1-2; 7 bases match TRBD1. The sequencing sample was made of PBMCs. The CDR3 region is CASSPGQNYGYTF. The CDR3 nucleotides read TGCGCCAGCAGCCCGGGACAGAACTATGGCTACACCTTC.